These T cell receptor beta chains were read from a single sample in a study of blood T cell repertoires in COVID-19. Sequencing used immunoSEQ multiplex PCR; TCRdb keeps in-frame clones, though not all of them. The sample has roughly 99,000 clones; 70% to 90% are singletons. Sequenced: peripheral blood. These receptor sequences come from a man aged 50 to 59 with active or convalescent COVID-19. CDR3s include the opening cysteine and the closing phenylalanine or tryptophan. D genes are given only for firm matches. Size is omitted from some rows. Given values are once, few, many or a class for expanded clones.

v_gene,abundance,j_gene,d_gene,CDR3nt,CDR3aa
TRBV6-4,once,TRBJ2-7,TRBD1,TGTGCCAGCAGTCTCCCCGGGGGACAGGTACTCTACGAGCAGTACTTC,CASSLPGGQVLYEQYF
TRBV7-2,once,TRBJ2-2,NA,TGTGCCAGCAGCCCAAGACTAGGCGACGTCGGGGAGCTGTTTTTT,CASSPRLGDVGELFF
TRBV14,few,TRBJ2-7,NA,TGTGCCAGCAGCCCGACTAGTCACGAGCAGTACTTC,CASSPTSHEQYF
TRBV5-4,NA,TRBJ2-1,TRBD2,TGTGCCAGCAGCTGGTATGCGGGAGAGTCGCAGTTCTTC,CASSWYAGESQFF
TRBV18,NA,TRBJ2-5,TRBD2,TGTGCCAGCTCACTACTACTAGCGGGAGAGCAAGAGACCCAGTACTTC,CASSLLLAGEQETQYF
TRBV5-6,NA,TRBJ2-6,TRBD1,TGTGCCACTCGGATCGGACAGGGATTAACTGGGGCCAACGTCCTGACTTTC,CATRIGQGLTGANVLTF
TRBV27,NA,TRBJ2-6,TRBD1,TGTGCCAGCAGTTCAAACTACAGGGGTACTGGGGCCAACGTCCTGACTTTC,CASSSNYRGTGANVLTF
TRBV28,NA,TRBJ1-2,NA,TGTGCCAGCAGTTTTCCGGACAGAATCTCCTTGGATGGCTACACCTTC,CASSFPDRISLDGYTF
TRBV9,once,TRBJ2-2,TRBD2,TGTGCCAGCAGCGTAAATGCGGGGGGGAACACCGGGGAGCTGTTTTTT,CASSVNAGGNTGELFF
TRBV27,NA,TRBJ1-2,TRBD1,TGTGCCAGCAGTCCACTTCGGGGTACAGGGGGCACAGCTAACTATGGCTACACCTTC,CASSPLRGTGGTANYGYTF
TRBV7-2,NA,TRBJ2-1,NA,TGTGCCAGCAGCGCCCGGGAGAGCTCCTACAATGAGCAGTTCTTC,CASSARESSYNEQFF
TRBV15,once,TRBJ2-1,TRBD1,TGTGCCACCAGTACTCTCCGTGGGACAGACAATGAGCAGTTCTTC,CATSTLRGTDNEQFF
TRBV11-3,once,TRBJ2-1,TRBD1,TGTGCCAGCAGCCGGGTGCAGGGGGCGTCTGAGCAGTTCTTC,CASSRVQGASEQFF
TRBV2,NA,TRBJ2-5,TRBD2,TGTGCCAGCAGTGAAGTGGGAGGGATTGGAGAGACCCAGTACTTC,CASSEVGGIGETQYF
TRBV19,NA,TRBJ2-1,NA,TGTGCCAGTAGTATAGATCCCGCCTACTCGTACAATGAGCAGTTCTTC,CASSIDPAYSYNEQFF
TRBV29-1,NA,TRBJ2-5,TRBD2,TGCAGCACCCGGACTAGCGGGAGGACAGGGACCCAGTACTTC,CSTRTSGRTGTQYF
TRBV6-4,NA,TRBJ2-7,NA,TGTGCCAGCAGTGACTCGATCAGGGATCTCGCCTACGAGCAGTACTTC,CASSDSIRDLAYEQYF
TRBV28,NA,TRBJ1-4,NA,TGTGCCAGCAGTTTTGGGGCTACCCGGCAACTGTTTTTT,CASSFGATRQLFF
TRBV18,NA,TRBJ1-2,NA,TGTGCCAGCTCACCTCTTACAGAATTTAACTATGGCTACACCTTC,CASSPLTEFNYGYTF
TRBV29-1,many,TRBJ2-7,TRBD1,TGCAGCGTCTTAGACAGGGGTCAAGCCTACGAGCAGTACTTC,CSVLDRGQAYEQYF
TRBV27,NA,TRBJ2-7,TRBD1,TGTGCCAGCAGTTTTCGACAGGGGATCTACGAGCAGTACTTC,CASSFRQGIYEQYF
TRBV7-8,once,TRBJ2-7,TRBD2,TGTGCCAGCAGTCCGGGACTAGGTTCCTACGAGCAGTACTTC,CASSPGLGSYEQYF
TRBV3-1/TRBV3-2,NA,TRBJ2-7,NA,TGTGCCAGCAGCCAAGATCTAACAGCCTACGAGCAGTACTTC,CASSQDLTAYEQYF
TRBV29-1,few,TRBJ2-2,TRBD2,TGCAGCGTTGAATTGGGTAGCGGGAGTTACACCGGGGAGCTGTTTTTT,CSVELGSGSYTGELFF
TRBV27,NA,TRBJ2-1,TRBD2,TGTGCCAGCAGTTTATGGGGGGGTTACAATGAGCAGTTCTTC,CASSLWGGYNEQFF
TRBV5-1,NA,TRBJ1-2,NA,TGCGCCAGCAGCTTGGACAGCCTCTATGGCTACACCTTC,CASSLDSLYGYTF
TRBV6-5,NA,TRBJ2-1,NA,TGTGCCAGCAGCCGCAGCGGCCAATACAATGAGCAGTTCTTC,CASSRSGQYNEQFF
TRBV10-1,NA,TRBJ1-4,TRBD1,TGCGCCAGCAGGGAGGGGGCGATTAGTTGGGAAAAACTGTTTTTT,CASREGAISWEKLFF
TRBV19,NA,TRBJ1-2,TRBD1,TGTGCCAGTAGTATAAGGGGACAGGACGTTTTACGCGGCTACACCTTC,CASSIRGQDVLRGYTF
TRBV11-2,NA,TRBJ1-2,NA,TGTGCCAGCAGCGCAGACTCTATATATGGCTACACCTTC,CASSADSIYGYTF
TRBV10-3,NA,TRBJ2-7,NA,TGTGCCATCAGTGAGTCATCGGACTTTTCCTACGAGCAGTACTTC,CAISESSDFSYEQYF
TRBV7-2,few,TRBJ2-3,TRBD1,TGTGCCAGCAGTTTCGACAGGGGGCTCACAGATACGCAGTATTTT,CASSFDRGLTDTQYF
TRBV24-1,NA,TRBJ2-2,NA,TGTGCCACCAGGGGTACAGGGTCGGGCACCGGGGAGCTGTTTTTT,CATRGTGSGTGELFF
TRBV19,NA,TRBJ2-6,NA,TGTGCCAGTACCCCTAGAACTGGGGCCAACGTCCTGACTTTC,CASTPRTGANVLTF
TRBV5-5,NA,TRBJ1-3,NA,TGTGCCAGCAGCTTGGGGTACGGGAGCTCTGGAAACACCATATATTTT,CASSLGYGSSGNTIYF
TRBV5-4,NA,TRBJ2-3,TRBD2,TGTGCCAGCAGCCTGGGAGCGGGAATCACAGATACGCAGTATTTT,CASSLGAGITDTQYF
TRBV27,NA,TRBJ2-3,TRBD2,TGTGCCAGCAGTCCACTATCTGGGCTAGCGGCTAGCACAGATACGCAGTATTTT,CASSPLSGLAASTDTQYF
TRBV6-2/TRBV6-3,once,TRBJ2-2,NA,TGTGCCAGCAGTTACCAGGGGCACCACACCGGGGAGCTGTTTTTT,CASSYQGHHTGELFF
TRBV6-5,NA,TRBJ1-3,NA,TGTGCCAGCAGGCCAGGTAGTAGAAACACCATATATTTT,CASRPGSRNTIYF
TRBV20-1,NA,TRBJ2-1,NA,TGCAGTGCTAGGGGAGACAGGGAGCAGTTCTTC,CSARGDREQFF
TRBV14,NA,TRBJ1-1,NA,TGTGCCAGCAGCCAAGCAGGGTTTTTTACTGAAGCTTTCTTT,CASSQAGFFTEAFF
TRBV11-2,once,TRBJ2-3,NA,TGTGCCAGCAGCTTTAAGGGGGCAGATACGCAGTATTTT,CASSFKGADTQYF
TRBV7-6,NA,TRBJ1-6,NA,TGTGCCAGCAGCTTAGATCCCCCGGGAAGCTCCTATAATTCACCCCTCCACTTT,CASSLDPPGSSYNSPLHF
TRBV11-2,NA,TRBJ2-1,TRBD2,TGTGCCAGCAGAGGGACTAGCGGCTCCTACAATGAGCAGTTCTTC,CASRGTSGSYNEQFF
TRBV11-2,NA,TRBJ2-5,TRBD2,TGTGCCAGCAACTTAGGGACTAACCCAGAGACCCAGTACTTC,CASNLGTNPETQYF
TRBV28,NA,TRBJ1-2,TRBD1,TGTGCCAGCAGTTTATATTTAGGACAGGGAGGGGGCTACACCTTC,CASSLYLGQGGGYTF
TRBV6-5,NA,TRBJ1-2,NA,TGTGCCAGCAGCACGAACGGGGAGGGCTATGGCTACACCTTC,CASSTNGEGYGYTF
TRBV7-6,NA,TRBJ2-1,NA,TGTGCCAGCAGCGCTCGTTTCCGGGGAAGCTCCTACAATGAGCAGTTCTTC,CASSARFRGSSYNEQFF
TRBV3-1/TRBV3-2,NA,TRBJ1-1,NA,TGTGCCAGCAGCCAATCTGGACACCCTCTCACTGAAGCTTTCTTT,CASSQSGHPLTEAFF
TRBV7-9,NA,TRBJ2-1,TRBD2,TGTGCCACCCCTCAGCGGGAGGGCCACAATGAGCAGTTCTTC,CATPQREGHNEQFF
TRBV29-1,NA,TRBJ1-2,NA,TGCAGCGTTGAAGAGTGGGGGGGTAACTATGGCTACACCTTC,CSVEEWGGNYGYTF
TRBV30,NA,TRBJ1-1,TRBD1,TGTGCCCAAATCGGGACAGGGTTGAACACTGAAGCTTTCTTT,CAQIGTGLNTEAFF
TRBV11-2,NA,TRBJ2-5,NA,TGTGCCAGCAGCTTAGTTTCGGGAGAGACCCAGTACTTC,CASSLVSGETQYF
TRBV5-6,NA,TRBJ2-7,TRBD1,TGTGCCAGCAGCGCCCCGACAGGGTCCTACGAGCAGTACTTC,CASSAPTGSYEQYF
TRBV6-5,NA,TRBJ2-7,NA,TGTGCCAGCAGCTGGGTAGGGAGTTACTACTACGAGCAGTACTTC,CASSWVGSYYYEQYF